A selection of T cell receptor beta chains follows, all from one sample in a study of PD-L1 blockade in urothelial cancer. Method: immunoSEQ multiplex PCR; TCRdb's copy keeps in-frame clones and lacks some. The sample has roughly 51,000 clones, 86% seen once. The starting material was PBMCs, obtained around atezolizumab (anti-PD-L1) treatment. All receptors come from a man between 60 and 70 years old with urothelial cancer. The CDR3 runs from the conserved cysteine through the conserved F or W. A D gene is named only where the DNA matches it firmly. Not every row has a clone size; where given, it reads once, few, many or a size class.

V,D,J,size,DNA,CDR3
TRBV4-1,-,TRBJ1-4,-,TGCGCCAGCAGCCGCGCCGGGAGCAGCACTAATGAAAAACTGTTTTTT,CASSRAGSSTNEKLFF
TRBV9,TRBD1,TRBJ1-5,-,TGTGCCAGCAGCGTAGGGGACAGTCATCAGCCCCAGCATTTT,CASSVGDSHQPQHF
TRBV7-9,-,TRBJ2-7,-,TGTGCCAGCAGCGCCTCTGGCGGGCTGCCGGAGCAGTACTTC,CASSASGGLPEQYF
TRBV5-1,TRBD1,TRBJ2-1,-,TGCGCCAGCAGCTTTGGGGGACAGGCAAACAATGAGCAGTTCTTC,CASSFGGQANNEQFF
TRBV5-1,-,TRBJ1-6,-,TGCGCCAGCAGCGTGTCTCCCGATAGTAATTCACCCCTCCACTTT,CASSVSPDSNSPLHF
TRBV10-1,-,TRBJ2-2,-,TGCGCCAGCAGTGCCAGCGGGAACACCGGGGAGCTGTTTTTT,CASSASGNTGELFF
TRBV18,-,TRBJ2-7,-,TGTGCCAGCTCACCACCAGGGGGAACCTACGAGCAGTACTTC,CASSPPGGTYEQYF
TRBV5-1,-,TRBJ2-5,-,TGCGCCAGCAGCTTGGCACTACGGGCGACGGTGGGGGGAGAGACCCAGTACTTC,CASSLALRATVGGETQYF
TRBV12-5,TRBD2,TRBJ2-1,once,TGTGCTAGTGGTTTGGGAGCGGGGGGGCCGGCTAATGAGCAGTTCTTC,CASGLGAGGPANEQFF
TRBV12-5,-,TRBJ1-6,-,TGTGCTAGTGTAGAAGGGGGCTATAATTCACCCCTCCACTTT,CASVEGGYNSPLHF
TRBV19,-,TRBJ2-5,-,TGTGCCAGTAGTATGTCAGGGCGGGAGACCCAGTACTTC,CASSMSGRETQYF
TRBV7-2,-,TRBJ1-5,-,TGTGCCAGCGGGCAAACTAGGGGCAATCAGCCCCAGCATTTT,CASGQTRGNQPQHF
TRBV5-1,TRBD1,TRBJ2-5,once,TGCGCCAGCAGCTTGGTATCAGGGGGTATCCAAGAGACCCAGTACTTC,CASSLVSGGIQETQYF
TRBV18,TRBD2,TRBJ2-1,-,TGTGCCAGCTCACCGGCCTTACTAGCGGGGGCCTACAATGAGCAGTTCTTC,CASSPALLAGAYNEQFF
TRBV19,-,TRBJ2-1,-,TGTGCCAGTAGTTACAGCCGATACAATGAGCAGTTCTTC,CASSYSRYNEQFF
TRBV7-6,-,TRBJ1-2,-,TGTGCCAGCAGCTTACGGGACACCAGTACTGGCTACACCTTC,CASSLRDTSTGYTF
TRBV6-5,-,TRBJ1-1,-,TGTGCCAGCAGCATGAACAAGAACACTGAAGCTTTCTTT,CASSMNKNTEAFF
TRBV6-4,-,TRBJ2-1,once,TGTGCCAGCAGTGGGGACTCTTACAATGAGCAGTTCTTC,CASSGDSYNEQFF
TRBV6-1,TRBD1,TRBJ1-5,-,TGTGCCAGCAGCCAAGGGACAGTAAATCAGCCCCAGCATTTT,CASSQGTVNQPQHF
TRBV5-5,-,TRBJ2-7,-,TGTGCCAGCAGCTTGGTTCCCAGGGATGGCGAGCAGTACTTC,CASSLVPRDGEQYF
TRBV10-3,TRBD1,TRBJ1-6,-,TGTGCCATCAGTGAGGGACAGGGTAGAGTAATTTCACCCCTCCACTTT,CAISEGQGRVISPLHF
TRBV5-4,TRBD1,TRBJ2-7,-,TGTGCCAGCAGTTACGAGACAGGGGCGGCCTACGAGCAGTACTTC,CASSYETGAAYEQYF
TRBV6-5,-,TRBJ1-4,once,TGTGCCAGCAGCCAAGGCGGGATTGCTAATGAAAAACTGTTTTTT,CASSQGGIANEKLFF
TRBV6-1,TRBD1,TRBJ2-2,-,TGTGCCATCCAGCGTACAGGGGGCATCACCGGGGAGCTGTTTTTT,CAIQRTGGITGELFF
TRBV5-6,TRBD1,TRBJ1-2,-,TGTGCCAGCAGCGGTAGGACAGGCCCTAACTATGGCTACACCTTC,CASSGRTGPNYGYTF
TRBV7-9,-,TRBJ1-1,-,TGTGCCAGCAGCTTAGGGGGCGCGAACACTGAAGCTTTCTTT,CASSLGGANTEAFF
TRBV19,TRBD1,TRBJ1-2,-,TGTGCCAGTAGTATAATGACAGGGGATATCTATGGCTACACCTTC,CASSIMTGDIYGYTF
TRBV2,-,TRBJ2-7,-,TGTGCCACTAGATACAGACCAGGGACCTACGAGCAGTACTTC,CATRYRPGTYEQYF
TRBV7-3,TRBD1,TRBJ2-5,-,TGTGCCAGCAGCTCAAGACAGGGGGCTAGACTTGAGACCCAGTACTTC,CASSSRQGARLETQYF
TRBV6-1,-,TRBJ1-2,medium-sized,TGTGCCAGCAGTGAAAGAGTAGGGGGGGACACCTTC,CASSERVGGDTF
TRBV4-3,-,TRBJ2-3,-,TGCGCCAGCAGCCAAGAGTCCGGGAATACGCAGTATTTT,CASSQESGNTQYF
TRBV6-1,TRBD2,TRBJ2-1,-,TGTGCCAGCAGTGAACTGGTCGCTAGCGGGAGGTTGGGGCAGTTCTTC,CASSELVASGRLGQFF
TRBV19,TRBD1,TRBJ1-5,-,TGTGCCAGTAGTCAAACCAGGGGGCTTGGGCAGCCCCAGCATTTT,CASSQTRGLGQPQHF
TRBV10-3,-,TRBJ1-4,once,TGTGCGACAGGAACTAATGAAAAACTGTTTTTT,CATGTNEKLFF
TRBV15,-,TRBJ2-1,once,TGTGCCACCAGCAGAGGAGGGTCGGACCCCTACAATGAGCAGTTCTTC,CATSRGGSDPYNEQFF
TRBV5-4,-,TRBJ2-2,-,TGTGCCAGCAGCTTGGTTGGGGGGGCAATAACCGGGGAGCTGTTTTTT,CASSLVGGAITGELFF
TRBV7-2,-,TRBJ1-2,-,TGTGCCAGCAGCCCCTCCGGGGTCGGATATGGCTACACCTTC,CASSPSGVGYGYTF
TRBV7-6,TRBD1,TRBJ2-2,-,TGTGCCAGCAGCTTAGCGGGGGCCAGCGACTACCCGACAGGGGTGGCCGGGGAGCTGTTTTTT,CASSLAGASDYPTGVAGELFF
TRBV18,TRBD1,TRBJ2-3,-,TGTGCCAGCTCACCTACAGGGGATGCAGATACGCAGTATTTT,CASSPTGDADTQYF
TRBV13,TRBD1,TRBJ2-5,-,TGTGCCAGCAGCGACAGGGGCGTCATGCAGACCCAGTACTTC,CASSDRGVMQTQYF
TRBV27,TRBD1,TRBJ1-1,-,TGTGCCAGCAGTCCACGGGACAGGGGATCTAAAGAAGCTTTCTTT,CASSPRDRGSKEAFF
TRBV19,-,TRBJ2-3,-,TGTGCCAGTAGGGAGACTAGTACTAATACAGATACGCAGTATTTT,CASRETSTNTDTQYF